This entry is about one T cell receptor beta chain. As yet, its antigen is unknown. The data are from a study of CD8+ T cells in alopecia areata. The overall study: Patients in the treated group were given tofacitinib by mouth, 5 to 10 mg twice a day.

Study conclusions and caveats: Scalp lesions, especially in alopecia totalis/universalis, had higher clonality than normal scalp. TCR sharing across patients was less clear than in mice, possibly HLA-related.

The ends were cut back, 7 bases at V and 1 base at J, with 10 bases in the middle. The V gene's germline CDR1 is SQVTM and CDR2 ANQGSEA. This CDR3 comprises 12 residues. Collection of lesional scalp punch biopsies and peripheral blood was performed in alopecia areata patients. It was cDNA, reverse transcribed from extracted RNA, that served as the sequencing template. The table came from immunoSEQ multiplex PCR; TCRdb's copy has only in-frame clones and leaves some out. The profile covers about 150,000 clones, with about 53% appearing a single time and just under 20% taken by the ten largest. The V and J genes are TRBV29-1 and TRBJ1-1; D may be TRBD1 (6 bases). This sequence originates from a human donor with alopecia areata. The sample here was CD8+ T cells sorted from blood, taken at week 0. For the CDR3, the DNA is TGCAGCGGCCAGACAGGGAACACTGAAGCTTTCTTT. Translation gives CSGQTGNTEAFF. Using reference TRBV29-1 and TRBJ1-1 for the parts outside the CDR3, the full variable domain is SAVISQKPSRDICQRGTSLTIQCQVDSQVTMMFWYRQQPGQSLTLIATANQGSEATYESGFVIDKFPISRPNLTFSTLTVSNMSPEDSSIYLCSGQTGNTEAFFGQGTRLTVV.